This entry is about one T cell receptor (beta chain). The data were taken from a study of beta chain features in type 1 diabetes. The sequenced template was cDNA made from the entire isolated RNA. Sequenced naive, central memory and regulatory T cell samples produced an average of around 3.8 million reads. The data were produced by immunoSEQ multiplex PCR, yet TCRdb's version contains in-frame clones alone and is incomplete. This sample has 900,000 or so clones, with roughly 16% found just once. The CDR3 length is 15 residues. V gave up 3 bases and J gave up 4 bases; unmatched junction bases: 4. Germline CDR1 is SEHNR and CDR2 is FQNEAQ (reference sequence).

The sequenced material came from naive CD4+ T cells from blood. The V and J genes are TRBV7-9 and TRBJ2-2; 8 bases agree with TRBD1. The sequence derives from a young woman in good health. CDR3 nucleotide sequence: TGTGCCAGCAGCTTGACAGGGGTTATCACCGGGGAGCTGTTTTTT. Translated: CASSLTGVITGELFF.